Reported below is one T cell receptor beta chain. The sample is drawn from a study of blood T cell repertoires in COVID-19. Overall study context: Both acute and convalescent COVID-19 samples were obtained from the United States, Italy and Spain. The cDNA or gDNA used as material had been derived from T cells, B-cell-depleted T cells, or PBMCs.

Per the authors' pipeline: Amplified reference gene primers provided the basis for estimating nucleated cell counts. Only in-frame clones appear in the TCRdb table, and some are missing; sequencing was by immunoSEQ multiplex PCR. Clone size and V and J calls were adopted from that table, with D and trimming inferred from the DNA. Altogether about 160,000 clones are present, about 86% being singletons, with the ten largest covering 3.5% to 4.5%. The germline V gene encodes CDR1 MNHEY and CDR2 SVGEGT. The V end was cut by 2 bases, the J end by 4 bases, with 12 bases between. The CDR3 runs 15 residues. Sample: peripheral blood. This TCR derives from a woman in her 70s with acute or convalescent COVID-19. The rearrangement joins TRBV6-2 or TRBV6-3 to TRBJ1-5, with TRBD1 as a possible D gene (6 bases). CDR3 in amino acids: CASSYLGGWNQPQHF. CDR3 nucleotide sequence: TGTGCCAGCAGTTACCTTGGGGGCTGGAATCAGCCCCAGCATTTT.